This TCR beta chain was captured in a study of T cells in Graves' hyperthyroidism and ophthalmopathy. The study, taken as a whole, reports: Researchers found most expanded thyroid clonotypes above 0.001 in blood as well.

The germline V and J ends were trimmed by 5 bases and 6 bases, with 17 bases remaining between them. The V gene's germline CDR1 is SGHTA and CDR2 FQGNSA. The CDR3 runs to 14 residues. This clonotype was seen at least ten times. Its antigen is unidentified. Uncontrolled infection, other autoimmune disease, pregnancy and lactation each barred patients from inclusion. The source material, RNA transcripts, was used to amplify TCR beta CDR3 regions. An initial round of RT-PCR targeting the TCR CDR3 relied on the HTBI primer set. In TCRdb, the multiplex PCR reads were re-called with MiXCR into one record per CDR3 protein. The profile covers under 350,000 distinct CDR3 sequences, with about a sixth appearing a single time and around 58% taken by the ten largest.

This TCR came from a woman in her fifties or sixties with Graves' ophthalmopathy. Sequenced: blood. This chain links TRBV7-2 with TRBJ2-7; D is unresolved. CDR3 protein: CASSPSGSASEQYF. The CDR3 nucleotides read TGTGCCAGCAGCCCCTCGGGTTCGGCAAGCGAGCAGTACTTC. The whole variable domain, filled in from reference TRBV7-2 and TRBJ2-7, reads GAGVSQSPSNKVTEKGKDVELRCDPISGHTALYWYRQSLGQGLEFLIYFQGNSAPDKSGLPSDRFSAERTGGSVSTLTIQRTQQEDSAVYLCASSPSGSASEQYFGPGTRLTVT.